This T cell receptor (beta chain) was sequenced in a study of blood T cell repertoires in COVID-19. The CDR3 is made up of 13 amino acids. The V gene's germline CDR1 is SSHAT and CDR2 FNYEAQ (reference sequence). Of note for this clone: At one boundary the junction diverges from the germline segment, which might be a read error.

TCRdb's table, derived via immunoSEQ multiplex PCR, lists solely in-frame clones and lacks some. The profile shows tens of thousands of clones, 90% to 95% of them singletons. This clonotype was obtained from a man in his fifties or sixties with acute or convalescent COVID-19. The J gene is TRBJ2-2, the V gene TRBV7-7; D ambiguous. Sample: peripheral blood. The chain's CDR3 is CASSLAIAGELFF. Here the CDR3 DNA reads TGTGCTAGCAGCTTGGCCATCGCCGGGGAGCTGTTTTTT. Variable domain in full (rest from reference TRBV7-7 and TRBJ2-2): GAGVSQSPRYKVTKRGQDVTLRCDPISSHATLYWYQQALGQGPEFLTYFNYEAQPDKSGLPSDRFSAERPEGSISTLTIQRTEQRDSAMYRCASSLAIAGELFFGEGSRLTVL.